This TCR beta chain was identified in a study of technical replicates of blood from a handful of donors. Germline CDR1 is MRHNA and CDR2 is SNTAGT. This CDR3 contains 16 residues. J lost 3 bases, V lost 4 bases, and 12 bases had no gene match. This table comes from immunoSEQ multiplex PCR, and its TCRdb copy is limited to in-frame clones, with some not included. The sample records about 16,000 clones, just under 90% being singletons. The TCR was taken from a human donor in good health. Sequencing used PBMCs. The chain links TRBV6-4 to TRBJ2-7; 7 bases match TRBD2. The CDR3 DNA sequence: TGTGCCAGCAGTGTTTTAACCGGGAGGAAAGACTACGAGCAGTACTTC. Translated, it gives CASSVLTGRKDYEQYF.